This T cell receptor (beta chain) originates from a study of cytomegalovirus exposure and HLA in healthy donors. Study-wide points: When presence/absence was analysed, sequencing depth was taken to be roughly uniform across donors. Relative to equally common others, HLA-associated TCR beta chains showed greater clonal expansion in a later analysis. Researchers reportedly found TCR beta sequences accurately predicted most subjects' HLA-A and HLA-B alleles.

The CDR3 is made up of 17 amino acids. J was trimmed by 1 base and V by 0 bases; bases with no gene match: 6. Germline assignment: CDR1 SGHRS and CDR2 YFSETQ. Points on this clone: No antigen is known for it.

With 60 Vbeta and 13 Jbeta primers, the PCR was carried out. Assay: immunoSEQ multiplex PCR; the TCRdb copy retains only in-frame clones and omits some. The sample has approximately 150,000 clones; 65% to 70% are singletons. The origin of this receptor is a man aged 25-45 years in good health and CMV-seropositive. Sequencing input: PBMCs. V usage is TRBV5-1 and J usage is TRBJ1-1, with 10 bases aligning to TRBD1. The CDR3 region has the DNA TGCGCCAGCAGCTTGGGAGGGACAGGGGCGTCGAACACTGAAGCTTTCTTT. Encoded protein: CASSLGGTGASNTEAFF.